This TCR beta chain originates from a study of CD8 T cells in ankylosing spondylitis. Study-level points and caveats: Earlier authors reported some of these motif variants in reactive arthritis synovial fluid and blood. The clones that were linked to disease were reported to be significantly enriched in matched synovial fluid samples from ankylosing spondylitis patients. A TCR beta motif made of fewer than 10 highly homologous variants seemed typical of ankylosing spondylitis blood.

The V end was cut by 0 bases, the J end by 2 bases, with 12 bases between. Germline V gene sequence: CDR1 SGHRS, CDR2 YFSETQ. The CDR3 is 15 residues long. This clonotype has at least ten counts. Antigen unknown. In making TCR beta libraries, quantitative 5'-RACE with molecular barcodes was used. TCRdb recomputed calls from the 5' RACE reads with MiXCR, one row per CDR3 protein. The table has a few hundred thousand distinct CDR3 sequences, around 16% seen once; the top ten hold about two fifths. This chain uses TRBV5-1 with TRBJ2-7; D is possibly TRBD2 (5 bases). Sequencing used blood, either unsorted or a sorted T cell fraction (not recorded which). The receptor comes from a male donor with ankylosing spondylitis. The CDR3 bases are TGCGCCAGCAGCTTGGCCCGGGGTTCTACCTACGAGCAGTACTTC. Translated: CASSLARGSTYEQYF.